The 5 T cell receptor beta chains below all came from one sample that was sequenced in a study of tumor-infiltrating lymphocytes in primary liver carcinoma. A primer matching the constant region was used to make TCR beta cDNA from approximately 520 ng of total RNA. It was through three nested multiplex PCR rounds of slightly modified ARM-PCR that TCR beta libraries arose. Rounds one and two of PCR, each of about 10 cycles, were primed with TRBV1-TRBV30 forward primers and a C-beta reverse primer. TCRdb re-analysed the multiplex PCR reads in MiXCR, keeping a single row per CDR3 protein. This table holds around 40,000 distinct CDR3 sequences, around 66% found once. Co-extraction of RNA and DNA was performed on about 18-30 mg of unsorted bulk tissue. Sequenced sample: liver tumor tissue from sampling region 2. The subset: tumor region T2, inferior pole. These receptors all come from a man aged 40-49 years with primary liver carcinoma and hepatitis B virus infection.

Remarks on this clonotype: Germline is not matched at one junction end, which may reflect a read error. The V call is TRBV6-5, the J call TRBJ2-1, with TRBD2 identical over 8 bases. The CDR3 runs 11 residues. Germline lookup yields CDR1 MNHEY and CDR2 SVGAGI. The CDR3, as DNA: TGCGCCAGCGGAAGCGGGGGTGACCAGTTCTTC. This encodes CASGSGGDQFF.

The chain links TRBV5-1 to TRBJ2-3; no reliable D call. V was clipped by 0 bases and J by 10 bases, with 18 bases between them. Germline V lookup: CDR1 SGHRS, CDR2 YFSETQ. CDR3 length: 15 amino acids. The CDR3 region is CASSLAAAGSGAQYF. The CDR3 DNA sequence: TGCGCCAGCAGCTTGGCAGCCGCCGGGTCAGGTGCGCAGTATTTT.

This clonotype came up once. Here the CDR3 omits its conserved ending phenylalanine or tryptophan, so a read error is the likely source. The chain is built from TRBV10-2 and TRBJ2-5; no clear D gene. The CDR3 spans 14 residues. Per the germline V gene, CDR1 is WSHSY and CDR2 is SAAADI. With 7 bases removed from V and 2 bases from J, the gap between germline ends came to 14 bases. The CDR3 loop is CASTGSSRQETQYL. DNA of the CDR3: TGCGCCAGCACTGGTAGTTCCAGACAAGAGACCCAGTACTTA.

The chain couples TRBV7-2 to TRBJ2-3; the match to TRBD2 covers 10 bases. CDR1 and CDR2 from the germline V gene are SGHTA and FQGNSA. The trim removed 4 bases at V and 3 bases at J, leaving 7 bases unmatched. The CDR3 contains 16 residues. The CDR3 DNA reads TGTGCCAGCAGCTCGGGACTAGCGAGCGGGACAGATACGCAGTATTTT. Its translation is CASSSGLASGTDTQYF.

A remark on this clonotype: One end of the junction fails to match germline, which may point to a read error. V is TRBV10-3 and J is TRBJ2-3; 11 bases line up with TRBD2. This CDR3 is 17 amino acids long. Germline V gene data show CDR1 as ENHRY and CDR2 as SYGVKD. CDR3 bases: TGTGCCATTAGTTCCCGAACTAGCGGGAGTGGCACATATACGCTGTATTTT. It is translated as CAISSRTSGSGTYTLYF.